These 28 T cell receptor beta chains originate from one sample sequenced in a study of blood T cells in healthy people across ages. Sample-barcoded 5' priming and a J-beta primer mix drove a second PCR of roughly 6 to 12 cycles. MiXCR, run by TCRdb on the 5' RACE reads, gives a single entry per CDR3 protein. This repertoire shows 710,000 or so distinct CDR3 sequences, about 30% found once; its top ten account for 15%. The sequenced sample was blood. The receptors were gathered from a woman at least 80 years old in good health.

As for this clonotype: A much larger clonotype is one base distant, so this may be a read error. This rearrangement joins TRBV28 to TRBJ2-1; 7 bases align to TRBD2. The CDR3 covers 15 residues. V lost 5 bases, J lost 10 bases, and 14 bases stayed unmatched. The germline V gene encodes CDR1 MDHEN and CDR2 SYDVKM. The CDR3 here is CASSPHGRGYYEQFF. CDR3 coding DNA: TGTGCCAGCAGTCCCCATGGGCGGGGGTACTACGAGCAGTTCTTC.

This clonotype showed up many times. The gene calls are TRBV29-1 and TRBJ1-1; TRBD1 is a possible D gene (6 bases). Germline CDR1 reads SQVTM; CDR2 reads ANQGSEA. The CDR3 has 14 amino acids. V shed 6 bases and J shed 3 bases, with 17 bases lying between them. DNA of the CDR3: TGCAGCGTGAGAATACTAACAGGGTACACTGAAGCTTTCTTT. It translates to CSVRILTGYTEAFF.

This clonotype was found many times. The V and J genes are TRBV9 and TRBJ2-5; 7 bases map to TRBD1. The ends lost 4 bases at V and 5 bases at J; junction bases unmatched: 8. Germline V lookup: CDR1 SGDLS, CDR2 YYNGEE. The CDR3 extends over 14 amino acids. The CDR3 loop is CASSPTGARETQYF. CDR3 DNA: TGTGCCAGCAGCCCAACAGGGGCCCGGGAGACCCAGTACTTC.

A few counts support this clonotype. V and J are TRBV6-1 and TRBJ2-6; 9 nucleotides align to TRBD1. Germline trimming cut 4 bases from V and 0 bases from J; bases unmatched to any gene: 7. The CDR3 consists of 18 residues. Germline-derived CDR1 and CDR2 are MNHNS and SASEGT. The chain's CDR3 is CASSGRQGGFSGANVLTF. DNA of the CDR3: TGTGCCAGCAGTGGTAGACAGGGGGGTTTCTCTGGGGCCAACGTCCTGACTTTC.

The J gene is TRBJ2-3, the V gene TRBV19; weak D call: TRBD2 (5 bases). The CDR3 loop spans 17 amino acids. The germline V gene encodes CDR1 LNHDA and CDR2 SQIVND (reference sequence). Trimming shortened V by 1 base and J by 2 bases, and 16 bases separated the two germline ends. The CDR3 region is CASSIGTFPSNTDTQYF. The CDR3 DNA sequence: TGTGCCAGTAGTATAGGGACTTTTCCCTCTAACACAGATACGCAGTATTTT. Using reference TRBV19 and TRBJ2-3 for the parts outside the CDR3, the full variable domain is DGGITQSPKYLFRKEGQNVTLSCEQNLNHDAMYWYRQDPGQGLRLIYYSQIVNDFQKGDIAEGYSVSREKKESFPLTVTSAQKNPTAFYLCASSIGTFPSNTDTQYFGPGTRLTVL.

This clonotype turned up a few times. The rearrangement uses TRBV29-1 and TRBJ2-5; no definite D call. Trimming removed 4 bases from V and 11 bases from J, with 11 bases in between. This CDR3 region has 10 residues. The germline V gene encodes CDR1 SQVTM and CDR2 ANQGSEA. The CDR3: CSVGQTEQYF. CDR3 sequence (DNA): TGCAGCGTTGGACAAACTGAGCAGTACTTC.

The J gene is TRBJ1-2, the V gene TRBV19; D is ambiguous. Germline V lookup: CDR1 LNHDA, CDR2 SQIVND (reference sequence). The V end was cut by 2 bases, the J end by 4 bases, with 11 bases between. The CDR3 covers 14 residues. DNA of the CDR3: TGTGCCAGTAGTATATACGCGAACCTCTATGGCTACACCTTC. Residues: CASSIYANLYGYTF.

In regard to this clonotype: It may be a read error: a sequence one base away is much more abundant. The rearrangement joins TRBV5-5 to TRBJ2-7, with TRBD2 identical over 7 bases. The end of the DNA aligns better with TRBJ2-5, so the J call may be wrong. Germline-derived CDR1 and CDR2 are SGHKS and YYEKEE (reference sequence). The CDR3 covers 13 residues. The CDR3 sequence: CASNSGLVETQYF. CDR3 DNA: TGTGCCAGCAACTCTGGACTAGTCGAGACCCAGTACTTC.

Concerning this clonotype: A single base separates this from a much larger clone, so it may be a read error. This rearrangement joins TRBV7-8 to TRBJ2-3; 7 positions agree with TRBD2. CDR1 and CDR2 from the germline V gene are SGHVS and FQNEAQ. The J segment lost 0 bases and the V segment lost 7 bases, leaving 7 bases of the junction unmatched. The CDR3 is 15 residues long. The CDR3 DNA reads as TGTGCCAGCAACTACCCGGGGGGAAGCACAGATACGCAGTATTTT. Translation gives CASNYPGGSTDTQYF. The full variable domain, with the rest looked up from reference TRBV7-8 and TRBJ2-3, is GAGVSQSPRYKVAKRGQDVALRCDPISGHVSLFWYQQALGQGPEFLTYFQNEAQLDKSGLPSDRFFAERPEGSVSTLKIQRTQQEDSAVYLCASNYPGGSTDTQYFGPGTRLTVL.

The chain has TRBV30 and TRBJ2-7, with TRBD1 identical over 8 bases. CDR1 is GTSNPN, CDR2 SVGIG, per germline (reference sequence). The CDR3 spans 14 residues. The trim removed 1 base at V and 1 base at J, leaving 3 bases unmatched. For the CDR3, the DNA is TGTGCCTGGAGTGGACAGGGGTTGTCCTACGAGCAGTACTTC. Translation gives CAWSGQGLSYEQYF. Using reference TRBV30 and TRBJ2-7 for the parts outside the CDR3, the full variable domain is SQTIHQWPATLVQPVGSPLSLECTVEGTSNPNLYWYRQAAGRGLQLLFYSVGIGQISSEVPQNLSASRPQDRQFILSSKKLLLSDSGFYLCAWSGQGLSYEQYFGPGTRLTVT.

The table lists this clonotype with many counts. The V and J genes are TRBV20-1 and TRBJ2-7, with D tentatively TRBD1 or TRBD2 (7 bases each). CDR1 is DFQATT and CDR2 is SNEGSKA in the germline V gene (reference sequence). This CDR3 has 13 residues. Trimming cost V 5 bases and J 6 bases, with 17 bases left between them. The CDR3 sequence: CSAPGGGEVEQYF. The DNA of the CDR3 is TGCAGTGCTCCAGGGGGAGGGGAAGTCGAGCAGTACTTC.

The chain links TRBV19 to TRBJ2-1; no clear D gene. CDR3 length: 12 residues. Trimming shortened V by 7 bases and J by 12 bases, and 16 bases separated the two germline ends. Germline CDR1 and CDR2: LNHDA and SQIVND (reference sequence). This chain's CDR3 is CASTGPLTSQFF. CDR3 nucleotide sequence: TGTGCCAGTACCGGACCCCTTACCTCGCAGTTCTTC.

This clonotype was detected many times. The chain employs TRBV7-9 and TRBJ1-4, with D perhaps matching TRBD1 (5 bases). The CDR3 contains 12 residues. The V gene lost 5 bases and the J gene lost 6 bases, with 7 bases spanning the gap. Per germline, CDR1 SEHNR and CDR2 FQNEAQ (reference sequence). CDR3 in amino acids: CASSPGYEKLFF. The CDR3 DNA is TGTGCCAGCAGCCCAGGGTATGAAAAACTGTTTTTT.

V gene TRBV30 combines with J gene TRBJ2-7, with 8 bases lining up with TRBD1. The V segment lost 4 bases and the J segment 0 bases; nucleotides outside the gene matches: 5. This CDR3 spans 14 amino acids. In germline, CDR1 is GTSNPN, CDR2 SVGIG (reference sequence). The CDR3 DNA follows: TGTGCCTGGAAGCCGGGACAGGTCTCCTACGAGCAGTACTTC. Translated, it gives CAWKPGQVSYEQYF.

This clonotype appeared a few times. A much larger clone lies one base from this, so it may be a read error. This sequence joins TRBV20-1 and TRBJ2-7; possibly TRBD2 for D (6 bases). Trimming took 5 bases from V and 7 from J, leaving 18 bases between them. The CDR3 is made up of 13 amino acids. CDR1 is DFQATT, CDR2 SNEGSKA, per germline (reference sequence). CDR3 nucleotide sequence: TGCAGTGCTGGGGACTTCCGAGGGAATGAGCAGTACTTC. Its protein product is CSAGDFRGNEQYF.

This clonotype was picked up one time. The rearrangement links TRBV27 to TRBJ1-4, with D perhaps TRBD1 (6 bases). CDR3 length: 15 residues. Per germline, CDR1 MNHEY and CDR2 SMNVEV (reference sequence). Trimming left V 4 bases short and J 4 bases short, with 13 bases between. The CDR3 reads CASSSTTGNNEKLFF. The DNA for the CDR3 is TGTGCCAGCAGTTCAACGACAGGAAATAATGAAAAACTGTTTTTT.

This chain links TRBV2 with TRBJ2-1; 9 positions agree with TRBD1. Germline assignment: CDR1 SNHLY and CDR2 FYNNEI. The V segment lost 4 bases and the J segment 7 bases; nucleotides outside the gene matches: 8. The CDR3 runs to 15 residues. The CDR3 region has the DNA TGTGCCAGCAGTGCGGAGGGACAGGGTAGTAATGAGCAGTTCTTC. Translation gives CASSAEGQGSNEQFF.

The table lists this clonotype with a few counts. V gene TRBV5-1 combines with J gene TRBJ1-2; 8 bases are shared with TRBD1. Looked up from germline, CDR1 is SGHRS and CDR2 is YFSETQ. The CDR3 contains 13 residues. The V and J ends lost 3 bases and 8 bases, in that order; junction bases with no gene match: 6. The CDR3 DNA reads TGCGCCAGCAGCTGGGGGACAGGAGGAGGCTACACCTTC. Translation gives CASSWGTGGGYTF. The variable domain in full, with the rest retrieved from reference TRBV5-1 and TRBJ1-2, is KAGVTQTPRYLIKTRGQQVTLSCSPISGHRSVSWYQQTPGQGLQFLFEYFSETQRNKGNFPGRFSGRQFSNSRSEMNVSTLELGDSALYLCASSWGTGGGYTFGSGTRLTVV.

J is TRBJ1-1 and V is TRBV4-2; D is unclear. The germline V gene has CDR1 LGHNA and CDR2 YNFKEQ. There are 15 residues in the CDR3. V dropped 0 bases and J dropped 1 base, with 9 bases sitting between them. In DNA form, the CDR3 reads TGTGCCAGCAGCCAAGAGAGTGTAGGGAACACTGAAGCTTTCTTT. Translated, it gives CASSQESVGNTEAFF.

This clonotype was counted many times. This chain connects TRBV7-2 to TRBJ1-1; the D gene is possibly TRBD1 (6 bases). CDR3 length equals 13 residues. Trimming pared 1 base from V and 10 bases from J, leaving 13 bases between. Germline V gene lookup returns CDR1 SGHTA and CDR2 FQGNSA. The CDR3 is CASSLVAGEGAFF. The CDR3 DNA follows: TGTGCCAGCAGCTTAGTGGCAGGGGAAGGAGCTTTCTTT.

This clonotype was recorded many times. The chain recombines TRBV6-7 with TRBJ1-5, with D maybe TRBD1 (5 bases). TRBV6-7 is treated as an ORF (open reading frame) with a function not yet certain. The V end was cut by 2 bases, the J end by 4 bases, with 12 bases between. The CDR3 contains 15 residues. The CDR3 loop reads CASSYPWGGNQPQHF. CDR3 DNA: TGTGCCAGCAGTTACCCATGGGGGGGGAATCAGCCCCAGCATTTT.

This clonotype was counted many times. The J gene is TRBJ1-2, the V gene TRBV5-1; tentatively, D is TRBD1 (5 bases). Trimming pared 2 bases from V and 2 bases from J, leaving 10 bases between. The CDR3 is 14 residues long. Germline V gene lookup returns CDR1 SGHRS and CDR2 YFSETQ. The CDR3 sequence: CASSFSGINYGYTF. DNA for the CDR3: TGCGCCAGCAGCTTCTCAGGGATCAACTATGGCTACACCTTC.

In DNA, the CDR3 is TGTGCCAGCAGCTTAGTTATTCGTAGGGCTAGCGGGGTTATAGATACGCAGTATTTT. It specifies CASSLVIRRASGVIDTQYF. This chain joins TRBV7-2 and TRBJ2-3, with 9 bases matching TRBD2. With 1 base clipped from V and 5 bases from J, the junction kept 16 bases outside the gene matches. Per germline, CDR1 SGHTA and CDR2 FQGNSA. There are 19 residues in the CDR3.

The gene calls are TRBV18 and TRBJ2-2; 7 bases are shared with TRBD1. Trimming at V came to 0 bases and at J to 0 bases, leaving 4 bases not matched to a gene. CDR1 is KGHSH, CDR2 LQKENI, per germline. CDR3 size: 17 residues. For the CDR3, the DNA is TGTGCCAGCTCACCACCTGTCAGGGGGTCGAACACCGGGGAGCTGTTTTTT. Translating gives CASSPPVRGSNTGELFF.

A few counts support this clonotype. The V call is TRBV20-1, the J call TRBJ2-5; TRBD2 matches 12 bases. J was trimmed by 5 bases and V by 5 bases; bases with no gene match: 9. CDR1 DFQATT and CDR2 SNEGSKA come from the germline V gene (reference sequence). The CDR3 is 15 residues long. The CDR3 is CSAPRLAGVGETQYF. In nucleotides, the CDR3 is TGCAGTGCTCCTCGACTAGCGGGAGTGGGGGAGACCCAGTACTTC.

The CDR3: CASSSYRDRGDGYTF. CDR3 bases: TGTGCCAGCAGCTCGTACCGGGACAGGGGCGATGGCTACACCTTC. The rearrangement links TRBV3-1 to TRBJ1-2; 10 bases line up with TRBD1. Trimming cost V 5 bases and J 6 bases; bases outside gene matches: 9. CDR1 and CDR2 (germline): LGHDT, YNNKEL (reference sequence). The CDR3 is made up of 15 amino acids.

For this clonotype: This may be a read error: a much more frequent sequence differs by one nucleotide. The chain couples TRBV5-6 to TRBJ2-5, with D perhaps assigned TRBD1 or TRBD2 (5 bases each). Germline V gene data show CDR1 as SGHDT and CDR2 as YYEEEE. CDR3 length equals 12 residues. In DNA form, the CDR3 reads TGTGCCATCAGCTGGGGGTCGGAGACCCAGTACTTC. It is translated as CAISWGSETQYF.

Regarding this clonotype: A much larger clone differs from this one at a single base, so this may be a read error. The genes are TRBV6-1 and TRBJ2-1; TRBD2 agrees at 8 bases. Germline CDR1 reads MNHNS; CDR2 reads SASEGT. This CDR3 has 15 residues. CDR3 in amino acids: CAGSEATSGNNEQFF. The CDR3 region has the DNA TGTGCCGGCAGTGAAGCTACTAGCGGAAACAATGAGCAGTTCTTC.